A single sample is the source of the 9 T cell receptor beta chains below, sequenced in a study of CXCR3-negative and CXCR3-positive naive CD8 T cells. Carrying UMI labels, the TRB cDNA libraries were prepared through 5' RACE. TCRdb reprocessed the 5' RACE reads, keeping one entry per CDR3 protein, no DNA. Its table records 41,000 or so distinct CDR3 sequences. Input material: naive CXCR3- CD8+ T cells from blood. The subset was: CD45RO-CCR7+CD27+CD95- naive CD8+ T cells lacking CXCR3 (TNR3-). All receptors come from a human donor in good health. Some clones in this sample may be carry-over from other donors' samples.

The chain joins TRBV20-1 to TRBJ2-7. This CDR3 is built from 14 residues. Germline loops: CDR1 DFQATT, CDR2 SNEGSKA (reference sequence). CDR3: CSARGPQTDYEQYF.

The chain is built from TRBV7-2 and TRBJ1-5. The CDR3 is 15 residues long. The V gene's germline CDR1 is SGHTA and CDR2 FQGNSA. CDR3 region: CASSLTPISNQPQHF.

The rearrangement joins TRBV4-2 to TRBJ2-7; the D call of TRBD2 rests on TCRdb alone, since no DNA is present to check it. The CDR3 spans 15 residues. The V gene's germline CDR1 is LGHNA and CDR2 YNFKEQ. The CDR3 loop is CASSQAGLAGAEQYF.

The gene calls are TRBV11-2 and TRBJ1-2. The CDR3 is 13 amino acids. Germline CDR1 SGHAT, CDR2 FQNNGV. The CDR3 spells CASYGQGLDGYTF.

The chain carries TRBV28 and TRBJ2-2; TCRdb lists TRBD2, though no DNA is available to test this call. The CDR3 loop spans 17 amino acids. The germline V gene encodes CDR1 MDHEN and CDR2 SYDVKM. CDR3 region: CASSLPSGGRNTGELFF.

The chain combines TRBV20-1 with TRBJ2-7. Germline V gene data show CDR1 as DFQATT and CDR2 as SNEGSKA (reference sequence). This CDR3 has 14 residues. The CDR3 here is CSARPTGGTYEQYF.

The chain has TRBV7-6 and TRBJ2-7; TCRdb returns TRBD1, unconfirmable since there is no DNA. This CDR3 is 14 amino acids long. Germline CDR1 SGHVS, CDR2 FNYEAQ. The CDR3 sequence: CASSPMGESYEQYF.

The CDR3: CASSLGSGTGELFF. The chain couples TRBV5-1 to TRBJ2-2. There are 14 residues in the CDR3. CDR1 is SGHRS and CDR2 is YFSETQ in the germline V gene.

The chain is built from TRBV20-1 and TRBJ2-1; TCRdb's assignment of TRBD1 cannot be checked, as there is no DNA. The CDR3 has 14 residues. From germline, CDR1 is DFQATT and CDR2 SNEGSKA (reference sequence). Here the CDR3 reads CSALRGDAYNEQFF.